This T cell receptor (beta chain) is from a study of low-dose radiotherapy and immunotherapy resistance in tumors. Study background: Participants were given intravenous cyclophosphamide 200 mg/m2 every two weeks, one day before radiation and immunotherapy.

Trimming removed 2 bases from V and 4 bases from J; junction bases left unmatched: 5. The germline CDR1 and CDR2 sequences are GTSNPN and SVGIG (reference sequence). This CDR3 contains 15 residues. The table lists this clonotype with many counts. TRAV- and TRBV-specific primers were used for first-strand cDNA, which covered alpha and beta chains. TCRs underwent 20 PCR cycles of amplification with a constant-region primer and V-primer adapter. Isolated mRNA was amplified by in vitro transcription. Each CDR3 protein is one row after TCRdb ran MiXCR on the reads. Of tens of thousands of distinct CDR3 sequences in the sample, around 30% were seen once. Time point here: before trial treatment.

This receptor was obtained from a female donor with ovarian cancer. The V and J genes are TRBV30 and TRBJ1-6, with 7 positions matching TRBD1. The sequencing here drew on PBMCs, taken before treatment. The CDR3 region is CAWSPSGGYNSPLHF. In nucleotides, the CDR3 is TGTGCCTGGAGTCCTTCAGGGGGTTATAATTCACCCCTCCACTTT.